The 21 T cell receptor beta chains presented below share a single source sample, sequenced in a study of blood T cell repertoires in COVID-19. Assay: immunoSEQ multiplex PCR; the TCRdb copy retains only in-frame clones and omits some. The table lists around 100,000 clones, 84% of them singletons. The sample comprised peripheral blood. Source of these receptors: a man between 70 and 80 years old with active or convalescent COVID-19.

The genes are TRBV10-3 and TRBJ2-1; TRBD2 matches 10 bases. This CDR3 is 17 amino acids long. The V gene end was trimmed by 2 bases and the J gene end by 1 base; junction bases not matched to a gene: 5. Germline CDR1 is ENHRY and CDR2 is SYGVKD. CDR3 nucleotide sequence: TGTGCCATCAGTGAGACCGGACTAGCGGCTTCCTACAATGAGCAGTTCTTC. It specifies CAISETGLAASYNEQFF.

This CDR3 reads CASSLSSQFNQPQHF. CDR3 DNA: TGTGCCAGCAGTTTATCGTCACAGTTTAATCAGCCCCAGCATTTT. The V call is TRBV27, the J call TRBJ1-5; no definite D call. CDR1 MNHEY and CDR2 SMNVEV come from the germline V gene (reference sequence). Between the trimmed V and J ends, which lost 0 bases and 4 bases, there was a span of 10 bases. The CDR3 sequence is 15 residues long.

The chain joins TRBV19 to TRBJ2-1, with 10 bases aligning to TRBD2. CDR1 and CDR2 (germline): LNHDA, SQIVND (reference sequence). The CDR3 extends over 16 amino acids. V shed 5 bases and J 4 bases; nucleotides not matched to a gene: 8. This CDR3 is CASSPGLAATYNEQFF. DNA of the CDR3: TGTGCCAGTAGTCCAGGACTAGCGGCGACATACAATGAGCAGTTCTTC.

The V gene is TRBV6-5, the J gene TRBJ2-5; TRBD2 agrees at 8 bases. The CDR3 loop spans 14 amino acids. With V trimmed by 8 bases and J by 5 bases, 10 bases remained unmatched. CDR1 is MNHEY and CDR2 is SVGAGI in the germline V gene. This CDR3 reads CASSAGGLGETQYF. CDR3 nucleotides: TGTGCCAGCTCTGCGGGGGGCCTAGGGGAGACCCAGTACTTC.

Comment on this clone: This same CDR3 is encoded by further DNA sequences in the sample. V is TRBV7-2 and J is TRBJ1-4; 9 nucleotides agree with TRBD1. The CDR3 sequence is 15 residues long. Per germline, CDR1 SGHTA and CDR2 FQGNSA. J was trimmed by 4 bases and V by 1 base; bases with no gene match: 1. The CDR3 sequence: CASSLGDRDNEKLFF. The CDR3 DNA follows: TGTGCCAGCAGCTTAGGGGACAGGGATAATGAAAAACTGTTTTTT. Complete variable domain (other parts from reference TRBV7-2 and TRBJ1-4): GAGVSQSPSNKVTEKGKDVELRCDPISGHTALYWYRQSLGQGLEFLIYFQGNSAPDKSGLPSDRFSAERTGGSVSTLTIQRTQQEDSAVYLCASSLGDRDNEKLFFGSGTQLSVL.

A single count supports this clone. This chain connects TRBV6-1 to TRBJ2-7, with D unresolved. The length of the CDR3 is 14 residues. V shed 3 bases and J shed 5 bases, with 14 bases lying between them. CDR1 is MNHNS and CDR2 is SASEGT in the germline V gene. The CDR3 region has the DNA TGTGCCAGCAGTGAGACCCGACAACTCCACGAGCAGTACTTC. It codes for CASSETRQLHEQYF.

J is TRBJ2-1 and V is TRBV28, with a tentative D call TRBD2 (6 bases). Germline V gene data show CDR1 as MDHEN and CDR2 as SYDVKM. The CDR3 consists of 16 residues. The V end was cut by 8 bases, the J end by 6 bases, with 23 bases between. CDR3: CASHRRTIAFPNEQFF. CDR3 sequence (DNA): TGTGCCAGCCACCGGAGGACTATAGCCTTTCCCAATGAGCAGTTCTTC.

The V and J genes are TRBV6-6 and TRBJ2-1, with D possibly TRBD2 on 6 matching bases. Germline-derived CDR1 and CDR2 are MNHNY and SVGAGI (reference sequence). The germline V and J ends were trimmed by 2 bases and 12 bases, with 17 bases remaining between them. This CDR3 has 14 residues. The CDR3 spells CASSYPSRDSTQFF. CDR3 nucleotides: TGTGCCAGCAGTTACCCGTCCCGGGACTCCACGCAGTTCTTC.

DNA of the CDR3: TGTGCCAGCAGTCCCCGGTACACCGGGGAGCTGTTTTTT. It is translated as CASSPRYTGELFF. The chain joins TRBV6-5 to TRBJ2-2; D remains unclear. V lost 5 bases, J lost 3 bases, and 7 bases lay in between. Germline V gene lookup returns CDR1 MNHEY and CDR2 SVGAGI. The CDR3 has 13 amino acids.

The rearrangement joins TRBV19 to TRBJ2-5; 15 bases match TRBD2. The CDR3 is 15 residues long. Trimming at V came to 5 bases and at J to 5 bases, leaving 3 bases not matched to a gene. CDR1 and CDR2 from the germline V gene are LNHDA and SQIVND (reference sequence). For the CDR3, the DNA is TGTGCCAGTAGTCCAGGACTAGCGGGGGGGGAGACCCAGTACTTC. Its translation: CASSPGLAGGETQYF. Looking up the rest from reference TRBV19 and TRBJ2-5 gives the full variable domain: DGGITQSPKYLFRKEGQNVTLSCEQNLNHDAMYWYRQDPGQGLRLIYYSQIVNDFQKGDIAEGYSVSREKKESFPLTVTSAQKNPTAFYLCASSPGLAGGETQYFGPGTRLLVL.

V and J are TRBV2 and TRBJ2-3; the D gene is possibly TRBD2 (6 bases). V lost 5 bases to trimming and J lost 0 bases, with 9 bases between them. CDR3 length: 14 residues. Germline lookup yields CDR1 SNHLY and CDR2 FYNNEI. In DNA, the CDR3 is TGTGCCAGCAGTACGAGCGGGAGCACAGATACGCAGTATTTT. Translation gives CASSTSGSTDTQYF. Supplemented by reference TRBV2 and TRBJ2-3, the full variable domain reads EPEVTQTPSHQVTQMGQEVILRCVPISNHLYFYWYRQILGQKVEFLVSFYNNEISEKSEIFDDQFSVERPDGSNFTLKIRSTKLEDSAMYFCASSTSGSTDTQYFGPGTRLTVL.

This clone was seen only once. This sequence joins TRBV2 and TRBJ1-5; 7 bases fit TRBD1. The CDR3 sequence is 14 residues long. J lost 3 bases, V lost 4 bases, and 3 bases had no gene match. CDR1 SNHLY and CDR2 FYNNEI come from the germline V gene. CDR3 sequence: CASSVGTVNQPQHF. The DNA of the CDR3 is TGTGCCAGCAGTGTAGGGACAGTCAATCAGCCCCAGCATTTT.

This sequence joins TRBV18 and TRBJ2-7, with 9 bases matching TRBD1. CDR3 length: 15 residues. Trimming cost V 3 bases and J 3 bases; bases outside gene matches: 6. CDR1 and CDR2 (germline): KGHSH, LQKENI. CDR3 coding DNA: TGTGCCAGCTCACCGCCTGCGACAGGGGGCTACGAGCAGTACTTC. This sequence encodes CASSPPATGGYEQYF.

V and J are TRBV6-1 and TRBJ1-2; D possibly corresponds to TRBD1 (6 bases). Germline lookup yields CDR1 MNHNS and CDR2 SASEGT. The V end lost 4 bases, the J end lost 0 bases, and 9 bases lay between the germline ends. This CDR3 is 14 amino acids long. The CDR3 loop reads CASSGGGSNYGYTF. CDR3 sequence (DNA): TGTGCCAGCAGTGGAGGGGGATCTAACTATGGCTACACCTTC.

The gene calls are TRBV25-1 and TRBJ1-3; 8 nucleotides align to TRBD1. This CDR3 has 13 amino acids. V shed 8 bases and J 4 bases; nucleotides not matched to a gene: 4. Germline CDR1 reads MGHDK; CDR2 reads SYGVNS. CDR3 sequence reads: CASSRGRGNTIYF. Here the CDR3 DNA reads TGTGCCAGCTCCAGGGGGCGAGGAAACACCATATATTTT.

V usage is TRBV5-5 and J usage is TRBJ2-5; D might be TRBD1 (6 bases). Per germline, CDR1 SGHKS and CDR2 YYEKEE (reference sequence). V lost 4 bases to trimming and J lost 1 base, with 14 bases between them. The CDR3 runs 15 residues. The CDR3 here is CASSDGQKIQETQYF. The CDR3 DNA follows: TGTGCCAGCAGCGATGGACAGAAAATCCAAGAGACCCAGTACTTC.

The chain combines TRBV27 with TRBJ2-1; 7 bases agree with TRBD1. Germline-derived CDR1 and CDR2 are MNHEY and SMNVEV (reference sequence). The CDR3 runs 16 residues. The V segment lost 5 bases and the J segment 0 bases; nucleotides outside the gene matches: 7. DNA for the CDR3: TGTGCCAGCAGTATATACCGGACAGGCTCCTACAATGAGCAGTTCTTC. This codes for CASSIYRTGSYNEQFF.

This chain links TRBV19 with TRBJ1-5, with D possibly matching TRBD1 (5 bases). CDR1 is LNHDA, CDR2 SQIVND, per germline (reference sequence). V gave up 6 bases and J gave up 5 bases, with 14 bases separating them. The CDR3 totals 14 residues. The CDR3 reads CASRPRGGDQPQHF. The CDR3 DNA reads as TGTGCCAGTAGACCCCGGGGGGGAGATCAGCCCCAGCATTTT.

The chain recombines TRBV11-2 with TRBJ2-3; 8 bases are shared with TRBD2. This CDR3 comprises 15 residues. Trimming removed 3 bases from V and 1 base from J; junction bases left unmatched: 3. The germline gives CDR1 SGHAT, CDR2 FQNNGV. CDR3 in amino acids: CASSLRAGGTDTQYF. The CDR3 region has the DNA TGTGCCAGCAGCTTGAGAGCGGGGGGCACAGATACGCAGTATTTT.

The gene calls are TRBV5-1 and TRBJ1-6, with TRBD1 matching over 12 bases. V was pared by 5 bases and J by 13 bases, with 7 bases of the junction left unmatched. The CDR3 runs to 14 residues. Germline assignment: CDR1 SGHRS and CDR2 YFSETQ. The chain's CDR3 is CASSSGTGGIPLHF. CDR3 DNA: TGCGCCAGCAGTTCCGGGACAGGGGGCATTCCCCTCCACTTT.

The chain employs TRBV27 and TRBJ1-1; TRBD1 might be the D (6 bases). CDR1 MNHEY and CDR2 SMNVEV come from the germline V gene (reference sequence). The CDR3 runs to 12 residues. V gave up 6 bases and J gave up 7 bases, with 12 bases separating them. CDR3 sequence reads: CASRVQGYEAFF. CDR3 sequence (DNA): TGTGCCAGCAGGGTACAGGGATATGAAGCTTTCTTT.